This TCR beta chain stems from a study of T cell responses to AZD1222 COVID-19 vaccine. Germline V gene lookup returns CDR1 SGHRS and CDR2 YFSETQ. Deletions cut 4 bases from V and 0 bases from J, with 14 bases between. The CDR3 is made up of 16 amino acids. With regard to this clone: The antigen remains unidentified.

Sequenced by immunoSEQ multiplex PCR; TCRdb stores in-frame clones only, minus some. The sample has fewer than 200,000 clones, around 90% seen once. Study outcomes and limitations: Mapped onto spike, vaccine-associated CD4 TCRs spanned it and were dominant at 160-218 and 743-854. The breadth and depth of Spike-specific TCRs increased once two AZD1222 doses had been given.

The material was peripheral blood, obtained on day 0 of AZD1222 vaccination. This chain connects TRBV5-1 to TRBJ1-5; D remains ambiguous. This sequence originates from an adult in good health. CDR3 sequence reads: CASSPTPGNSNQPQHF. The CDR3 DNA reads as TGCGCCAGCAGCCCCACCCCGGGAAATAGCAATCAGCCCCAGCATTTT.